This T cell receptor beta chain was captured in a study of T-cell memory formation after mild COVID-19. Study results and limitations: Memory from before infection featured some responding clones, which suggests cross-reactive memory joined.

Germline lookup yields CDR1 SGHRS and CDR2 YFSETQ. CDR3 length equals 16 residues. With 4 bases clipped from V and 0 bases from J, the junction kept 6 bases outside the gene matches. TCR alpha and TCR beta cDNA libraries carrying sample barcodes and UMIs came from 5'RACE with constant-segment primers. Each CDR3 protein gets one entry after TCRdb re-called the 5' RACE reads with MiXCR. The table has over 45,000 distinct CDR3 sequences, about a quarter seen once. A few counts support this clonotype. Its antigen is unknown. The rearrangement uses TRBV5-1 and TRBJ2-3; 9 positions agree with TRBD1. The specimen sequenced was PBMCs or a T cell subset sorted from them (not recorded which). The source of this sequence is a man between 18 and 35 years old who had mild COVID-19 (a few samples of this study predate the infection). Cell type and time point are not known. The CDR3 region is CASSPYRGLSTDTQYF. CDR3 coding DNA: TGCGCCAGCAGCCCCTACAGGGGGCTGAGCACAGATACGCAGTATTTT. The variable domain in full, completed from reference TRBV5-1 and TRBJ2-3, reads KAGVTQTPRYLIKTRGQQVTLSCSPISGHRSVSWYQQTPGQGLQFLFEYFSETQRNKGNFPGRFSGRQFSNSRSEMNVSTLELGDSALYLCASSPYRGLSTDTQYFGPGTRLTVL.